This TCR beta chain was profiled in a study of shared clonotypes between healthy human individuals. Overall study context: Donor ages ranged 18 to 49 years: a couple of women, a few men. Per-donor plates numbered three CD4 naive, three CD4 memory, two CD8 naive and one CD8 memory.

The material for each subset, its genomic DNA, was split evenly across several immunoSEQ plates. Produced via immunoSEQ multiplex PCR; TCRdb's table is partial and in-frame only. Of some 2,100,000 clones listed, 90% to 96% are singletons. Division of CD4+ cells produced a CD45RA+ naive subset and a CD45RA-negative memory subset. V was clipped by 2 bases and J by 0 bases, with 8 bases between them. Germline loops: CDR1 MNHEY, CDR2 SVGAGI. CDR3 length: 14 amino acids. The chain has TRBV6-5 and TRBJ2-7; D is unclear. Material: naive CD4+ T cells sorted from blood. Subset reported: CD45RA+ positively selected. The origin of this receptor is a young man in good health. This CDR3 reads CASSYNPNSYEQYF. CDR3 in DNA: TGTGCCAGCAGTTACAACCCCAACTCCTACGAGCAGTACTTC.